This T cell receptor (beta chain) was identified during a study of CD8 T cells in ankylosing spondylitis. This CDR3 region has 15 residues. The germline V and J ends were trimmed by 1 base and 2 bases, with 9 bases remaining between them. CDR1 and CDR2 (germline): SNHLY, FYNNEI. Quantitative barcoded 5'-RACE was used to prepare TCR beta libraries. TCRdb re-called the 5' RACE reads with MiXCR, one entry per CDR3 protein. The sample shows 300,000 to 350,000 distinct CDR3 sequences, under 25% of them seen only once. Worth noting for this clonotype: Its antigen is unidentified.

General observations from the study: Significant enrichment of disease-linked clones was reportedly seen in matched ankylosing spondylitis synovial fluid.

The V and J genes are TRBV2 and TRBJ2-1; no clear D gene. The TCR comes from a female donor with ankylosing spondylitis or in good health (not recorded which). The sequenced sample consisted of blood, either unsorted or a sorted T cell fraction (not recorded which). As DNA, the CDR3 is TGTGCCAGCAGTGAAGGCATGGGGACCTACAATGAGCAGTTCTTC. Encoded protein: CASSEGMGTYNEQFF.